This note documents a single T cell receptor (beta chain) sequence. Its antigen is not identified. These data belong to a study of cytomegalovirus exposure and HLA in healthy donors. Looking at the study overall: The same platform used for the approximately 670 first-cohort repertoires was also used for the 95 to 150 validation repertoires, as a later analysis reported.

Produced via immunoSEQ multiplex PCR; TCRdb's table is partial and in-frame only. The sample contains roughly 200,000 clones, about 89% of which appear only once. Study-level findings and limits: The study listed under 200 cytomegalovirus-associated TCR beta chains.

The CDR3 runs 15 residues. V shed 2 bases, J shed 8 bases, and the junction held 9 bases outside the gene matches. Per the germline V gene, CDR1 is SGHTA and CDR2 is FQGTGA. The clonotype comes from a man aged 25 to 40 in good health and CMV-seropositive. The V and J genes are TRBV7-3 and TRBJ2-1, with 7 bases matching TRBD1. The sequencing input was PBMCs. For the CDR3, the DNA is TGTGCCAGCAGCTTATACGTTAGGGGGCGGGATGAGCAGTTCTTC. This sequence encodes CASSLYVRGRDEQFF. Supplemented by reference TRBV7-3 and TRBJ2-1, the full variable domain reads GAGVSQTPSNKVTEKGKYVELRCDPISGHTALYWYRQSLGQGPEFLIYFQGTGAADDSGLPNDRFFAVRPEGSVSTLKIQRTERGDSAVYLCASSLYVRGRDEQFFGPGTRLTVL.